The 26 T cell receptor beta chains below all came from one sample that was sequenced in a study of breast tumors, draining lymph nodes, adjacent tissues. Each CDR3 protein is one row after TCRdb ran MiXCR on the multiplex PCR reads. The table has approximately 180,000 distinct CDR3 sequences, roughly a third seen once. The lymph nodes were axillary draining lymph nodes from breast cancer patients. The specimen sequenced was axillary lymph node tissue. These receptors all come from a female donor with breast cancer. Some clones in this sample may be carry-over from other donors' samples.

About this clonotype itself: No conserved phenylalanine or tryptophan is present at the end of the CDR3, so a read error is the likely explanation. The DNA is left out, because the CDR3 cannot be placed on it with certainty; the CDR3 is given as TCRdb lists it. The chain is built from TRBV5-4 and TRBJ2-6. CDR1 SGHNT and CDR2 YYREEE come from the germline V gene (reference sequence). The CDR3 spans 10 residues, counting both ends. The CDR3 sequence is CASSQDAVTS.

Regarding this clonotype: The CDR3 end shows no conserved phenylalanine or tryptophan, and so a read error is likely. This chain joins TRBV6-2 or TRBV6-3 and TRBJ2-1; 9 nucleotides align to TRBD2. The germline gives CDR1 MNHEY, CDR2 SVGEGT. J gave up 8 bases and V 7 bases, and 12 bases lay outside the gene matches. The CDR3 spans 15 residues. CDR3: CASTAVLAGVYEQFL. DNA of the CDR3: TGTGCCAGCACCGCGGTGTTAGCGGGAGTCTATGAGCAGTTCCTC.

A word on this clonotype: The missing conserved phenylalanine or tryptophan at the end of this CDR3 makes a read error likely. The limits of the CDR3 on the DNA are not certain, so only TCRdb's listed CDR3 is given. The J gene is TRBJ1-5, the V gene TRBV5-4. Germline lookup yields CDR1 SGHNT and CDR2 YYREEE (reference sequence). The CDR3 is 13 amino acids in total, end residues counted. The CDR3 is CASSFWSNQPQRS.

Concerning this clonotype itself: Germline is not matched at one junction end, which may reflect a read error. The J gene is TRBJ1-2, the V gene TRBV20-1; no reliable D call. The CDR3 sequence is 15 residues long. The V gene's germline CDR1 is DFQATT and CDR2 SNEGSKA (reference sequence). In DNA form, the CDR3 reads TGCAGTGCTAGCATCAGTCCCAGCCAGAGGTATGGCCACACCTTC. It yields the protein CSASISPSQRYGHTF.

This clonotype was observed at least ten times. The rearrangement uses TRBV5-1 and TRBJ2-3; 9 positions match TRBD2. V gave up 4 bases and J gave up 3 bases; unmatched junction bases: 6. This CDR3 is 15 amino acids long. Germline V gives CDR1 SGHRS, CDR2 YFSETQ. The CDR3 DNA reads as TGCGCCAGCAGCCTTCGACTAGCGGCTACAGATACGCAGTATTTT. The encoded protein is CASSLRLAATDTQYF.

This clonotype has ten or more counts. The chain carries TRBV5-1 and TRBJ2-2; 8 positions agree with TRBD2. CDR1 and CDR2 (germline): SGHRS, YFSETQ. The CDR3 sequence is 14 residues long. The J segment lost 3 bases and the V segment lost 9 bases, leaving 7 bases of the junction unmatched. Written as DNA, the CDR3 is TGCGCCACGACAGCGGGGGACTACACCGGGGAGCTGTTTTTT. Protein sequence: CATTAGDYTGELFF.

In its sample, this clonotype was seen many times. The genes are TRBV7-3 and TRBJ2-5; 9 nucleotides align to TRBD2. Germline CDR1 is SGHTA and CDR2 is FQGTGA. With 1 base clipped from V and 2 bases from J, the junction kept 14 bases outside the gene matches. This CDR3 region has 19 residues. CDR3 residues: CASSLSGAGGARIQETQYF. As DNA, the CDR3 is TGTGCCAGCAGCTTAAGCGGGGCGGGAGGGGCTAGAATTCAAGAGACCCAGTACTTC.

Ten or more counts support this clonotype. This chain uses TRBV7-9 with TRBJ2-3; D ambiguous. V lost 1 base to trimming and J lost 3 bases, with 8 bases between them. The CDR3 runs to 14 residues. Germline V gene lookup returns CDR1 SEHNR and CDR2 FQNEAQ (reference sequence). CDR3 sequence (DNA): TGTGCCAGCAGCTTAGGGATAACTACAGATACGCAGTATTTT. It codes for CASSLGITTDTQYF.

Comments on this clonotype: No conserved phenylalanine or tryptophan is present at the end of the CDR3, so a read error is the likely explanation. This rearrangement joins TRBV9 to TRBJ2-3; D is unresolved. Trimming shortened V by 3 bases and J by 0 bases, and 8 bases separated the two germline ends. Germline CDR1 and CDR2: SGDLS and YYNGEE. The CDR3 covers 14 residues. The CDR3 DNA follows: TGTGCCAGCAGCGCTGGTGGGAGCACAGATACGCAGTATCTT. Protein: CASSAGGSTDTQYL.

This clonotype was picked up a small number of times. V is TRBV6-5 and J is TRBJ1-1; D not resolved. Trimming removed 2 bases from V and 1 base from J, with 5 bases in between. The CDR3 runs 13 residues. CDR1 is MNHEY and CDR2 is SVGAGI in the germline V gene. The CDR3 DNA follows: TGTGCCAGCAGTTACGAGAGGAACACTGAAGCTTTCTTT. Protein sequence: CASSYERNTEAFF.

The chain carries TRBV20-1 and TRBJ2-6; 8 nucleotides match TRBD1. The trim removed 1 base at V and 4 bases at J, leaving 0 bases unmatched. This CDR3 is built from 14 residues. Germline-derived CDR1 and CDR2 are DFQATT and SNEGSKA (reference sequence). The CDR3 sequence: CSARGDRGANVLTF. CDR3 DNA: TGCAGTGCTAGAGGGGACAGGGGGGCCAACGTCCTGACTTTC.

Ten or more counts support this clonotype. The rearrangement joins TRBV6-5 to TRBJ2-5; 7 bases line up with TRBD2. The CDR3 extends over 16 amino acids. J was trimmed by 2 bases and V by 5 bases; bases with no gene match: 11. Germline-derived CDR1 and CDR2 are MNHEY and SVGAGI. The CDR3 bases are TGTGCCAGCAGTGGCTTGGCGGTGGGGGGGCAAGAGACCCAGTACTTC. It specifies CASSGLAVGGQETQYF.

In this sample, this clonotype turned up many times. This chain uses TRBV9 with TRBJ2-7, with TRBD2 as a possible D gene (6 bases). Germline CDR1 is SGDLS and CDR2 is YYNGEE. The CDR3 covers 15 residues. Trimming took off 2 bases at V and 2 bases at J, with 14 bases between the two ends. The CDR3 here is CASSVGMGGPYEQYF. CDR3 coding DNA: TGTGCCAGCAGCGTTGGAATGGGAGGCCCCTACGAGCAGTACTTC.

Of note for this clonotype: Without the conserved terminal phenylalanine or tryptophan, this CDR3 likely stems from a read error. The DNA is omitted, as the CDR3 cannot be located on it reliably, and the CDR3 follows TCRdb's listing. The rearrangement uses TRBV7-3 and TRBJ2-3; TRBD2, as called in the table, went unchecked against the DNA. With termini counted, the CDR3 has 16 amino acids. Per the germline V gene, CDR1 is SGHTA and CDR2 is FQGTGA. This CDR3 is CASSPRDWSSTDTQYS.

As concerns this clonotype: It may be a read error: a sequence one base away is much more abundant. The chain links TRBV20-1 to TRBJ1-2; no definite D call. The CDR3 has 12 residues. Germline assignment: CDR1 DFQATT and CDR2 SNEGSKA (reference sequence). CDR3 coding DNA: TGCAGTGCTACGACTCGGAACTATGGCTCCACCTTC. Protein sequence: CSATTRNYGSTF.

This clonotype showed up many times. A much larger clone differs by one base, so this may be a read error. The CDR3 bases are TGTGCCAGCAGTCAACGTAGGGGGAATTCACCCCTCCACTTT. Its protein is CASSQRRGNSPLHF. The rearrangement uses TRBV6-1 and TRBJ1-6; D may be TRBD1 (6 bases). The CDR3 consists of 14 residues. Trimming took off 5 bases at V and 7 bases at J, with 12 bases between the two ends. CDR1 and CDR2 from the germline V gene are MNHNS and SASEGT.

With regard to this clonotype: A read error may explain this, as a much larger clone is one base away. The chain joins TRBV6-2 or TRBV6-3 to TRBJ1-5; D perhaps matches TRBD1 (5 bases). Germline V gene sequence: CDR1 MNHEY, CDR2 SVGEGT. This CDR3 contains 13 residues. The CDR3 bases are TGTGCCAGCAGTCACTCGGGACTCCAGCCCCAGCATTTT. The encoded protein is CASSHSGLQPQHF.

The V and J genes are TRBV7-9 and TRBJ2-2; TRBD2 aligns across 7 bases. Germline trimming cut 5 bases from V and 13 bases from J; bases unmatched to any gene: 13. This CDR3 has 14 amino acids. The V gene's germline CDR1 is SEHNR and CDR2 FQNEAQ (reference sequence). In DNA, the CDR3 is TGTGCCAGCAGCACCCAGAATAGGACTAGGGGGCTGTTTTTT. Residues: CASSTQNRTRGLFF.

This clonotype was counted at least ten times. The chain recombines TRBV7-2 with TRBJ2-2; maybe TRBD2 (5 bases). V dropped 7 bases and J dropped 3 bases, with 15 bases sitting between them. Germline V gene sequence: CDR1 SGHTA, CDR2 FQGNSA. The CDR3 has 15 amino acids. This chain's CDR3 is CASTTPRGHTGELFF. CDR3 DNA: TGTGCCAGCACCACCCCCCGGGGTCACACCGGGGAGCTGTTTTTT.

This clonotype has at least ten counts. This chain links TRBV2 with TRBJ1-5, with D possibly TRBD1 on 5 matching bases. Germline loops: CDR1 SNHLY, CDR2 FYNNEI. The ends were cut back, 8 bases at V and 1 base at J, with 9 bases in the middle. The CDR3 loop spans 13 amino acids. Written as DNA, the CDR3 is TGTGCCAGCGGAAGGGGCAGCAATCAGCCCCAGCATTTT. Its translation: CASGRGSNQPQHF. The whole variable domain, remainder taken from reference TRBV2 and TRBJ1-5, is EPEVTQTPSHQVTQMGQEVILRCVPISNHLYFYWYRQILGQKVEFLVSFYNNEISEKSEIFDDQFSVERPDGSNFTLKIRSTKLEDSAMYFCASGRGSNQPQHFGDGTRLSIL.

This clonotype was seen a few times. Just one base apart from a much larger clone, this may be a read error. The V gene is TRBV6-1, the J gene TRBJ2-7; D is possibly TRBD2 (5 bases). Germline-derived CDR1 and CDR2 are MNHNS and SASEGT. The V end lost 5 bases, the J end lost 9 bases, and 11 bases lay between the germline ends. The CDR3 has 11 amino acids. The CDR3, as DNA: TGTGCCAGCAGTCAAGTCCGGGGGCAGTACTTC. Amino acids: CASSQVRGQYF.

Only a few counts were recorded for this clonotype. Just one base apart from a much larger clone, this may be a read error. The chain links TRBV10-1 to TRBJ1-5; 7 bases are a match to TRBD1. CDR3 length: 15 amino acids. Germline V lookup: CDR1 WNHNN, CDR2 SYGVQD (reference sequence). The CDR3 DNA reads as TGCGCCGGCAGCCTACGAGACAGGGACAATCAGCCCCAGCATTTT. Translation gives CAGSLRDRDNQPQHF.

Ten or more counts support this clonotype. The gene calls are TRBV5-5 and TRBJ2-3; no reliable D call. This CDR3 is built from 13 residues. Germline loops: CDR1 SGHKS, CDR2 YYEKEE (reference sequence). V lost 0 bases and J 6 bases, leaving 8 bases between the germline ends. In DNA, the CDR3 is TGTGCCAGCAGCTTGGACGCCATGGATACGCAGTATTTT. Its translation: CASSLDAMDTQYF. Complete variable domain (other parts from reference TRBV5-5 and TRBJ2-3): DAGVTQSPTHLIKTRGQQVTLRCSPISGHKSVSWYQQVLGQGPQFIFQYYEKEERGRGNFPDRFSARQFPNYSSELNVNALLLGDSALYLCASSLDAMDTQYFGPGTRLTVL.

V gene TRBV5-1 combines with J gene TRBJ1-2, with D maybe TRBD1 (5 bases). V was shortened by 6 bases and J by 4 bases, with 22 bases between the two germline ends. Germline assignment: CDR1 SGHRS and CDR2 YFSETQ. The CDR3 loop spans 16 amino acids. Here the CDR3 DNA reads TGCGCCAGCACCCCCGGTGACAGTCCCGCACCCTATGGCTACACCTTC. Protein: CASTPGDSPAPYGYTF. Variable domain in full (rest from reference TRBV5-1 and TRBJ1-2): KAGVTQTPRYLIKTRGQQVTLSCSPISGHRSVSWYQQTPGQGLQFLFEYFSETQRNKGNFPGRFSGRQFSNSRSEMNVSTLELGDSALYLCASTPGDSPAPYGYTFGSGTRLTVV.

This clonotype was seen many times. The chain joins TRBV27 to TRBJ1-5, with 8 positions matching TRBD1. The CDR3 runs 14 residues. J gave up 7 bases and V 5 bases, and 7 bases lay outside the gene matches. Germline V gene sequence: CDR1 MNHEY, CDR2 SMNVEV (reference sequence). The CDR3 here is CASSGQGLNQPQHF. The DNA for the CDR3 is TGTGCCAGCAGTGGACAGGGACTAAACCAGCCCCAGCATTTT.

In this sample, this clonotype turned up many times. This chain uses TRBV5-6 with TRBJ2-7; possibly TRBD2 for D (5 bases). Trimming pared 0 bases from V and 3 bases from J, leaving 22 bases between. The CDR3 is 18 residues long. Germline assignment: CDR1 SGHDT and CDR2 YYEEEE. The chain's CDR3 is CASSLVLSPGREDYEQYF. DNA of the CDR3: TGTGCCAGCAGCTTGGTACTTTCCCCGGGAAGAGAAGACTACGAGCAGTACTTC.